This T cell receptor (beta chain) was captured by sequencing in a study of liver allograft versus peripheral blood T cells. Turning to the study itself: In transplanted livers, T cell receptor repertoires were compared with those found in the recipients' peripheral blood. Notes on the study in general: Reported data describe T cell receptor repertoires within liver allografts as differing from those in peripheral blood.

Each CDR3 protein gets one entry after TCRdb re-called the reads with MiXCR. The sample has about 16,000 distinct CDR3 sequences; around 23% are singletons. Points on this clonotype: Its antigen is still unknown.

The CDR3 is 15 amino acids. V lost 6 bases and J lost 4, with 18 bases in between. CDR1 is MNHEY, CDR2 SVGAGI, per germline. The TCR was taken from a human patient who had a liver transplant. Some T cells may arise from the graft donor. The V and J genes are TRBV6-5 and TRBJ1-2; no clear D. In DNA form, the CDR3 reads TGTGCCAGCAGCCCCTCTATGGGTCGAGGCTATGGCTACACCTTC. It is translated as CASSPSMGRGYGYTF.